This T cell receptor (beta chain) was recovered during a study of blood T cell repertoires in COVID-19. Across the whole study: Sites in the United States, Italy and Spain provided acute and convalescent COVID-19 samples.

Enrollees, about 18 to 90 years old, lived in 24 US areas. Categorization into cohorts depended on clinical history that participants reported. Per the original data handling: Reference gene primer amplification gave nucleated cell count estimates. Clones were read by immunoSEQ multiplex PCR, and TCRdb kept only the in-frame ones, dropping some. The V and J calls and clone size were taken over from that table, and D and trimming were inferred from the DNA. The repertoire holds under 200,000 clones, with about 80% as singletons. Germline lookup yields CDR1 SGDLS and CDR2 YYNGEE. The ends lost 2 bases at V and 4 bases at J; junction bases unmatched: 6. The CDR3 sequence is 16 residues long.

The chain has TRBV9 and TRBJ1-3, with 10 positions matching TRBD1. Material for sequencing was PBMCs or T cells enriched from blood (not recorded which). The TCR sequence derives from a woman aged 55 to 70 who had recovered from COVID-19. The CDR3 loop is CASSVAGTGDGNTIYF. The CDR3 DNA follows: TGTGCCAGCAGCGTGGCCGGGACAGGGGACGGAAACACCATATATTTT. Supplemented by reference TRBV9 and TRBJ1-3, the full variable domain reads DSGVTQTPKHLITATGQRVTLRCSPRSGDLSVYWYQQSLDQGLQFLIQYYNGEERAKGNILERFSAQQFPDLHSELNLSSLELGDSALYFCASSVAGTGDGNTIYFGEGSWLTVV.